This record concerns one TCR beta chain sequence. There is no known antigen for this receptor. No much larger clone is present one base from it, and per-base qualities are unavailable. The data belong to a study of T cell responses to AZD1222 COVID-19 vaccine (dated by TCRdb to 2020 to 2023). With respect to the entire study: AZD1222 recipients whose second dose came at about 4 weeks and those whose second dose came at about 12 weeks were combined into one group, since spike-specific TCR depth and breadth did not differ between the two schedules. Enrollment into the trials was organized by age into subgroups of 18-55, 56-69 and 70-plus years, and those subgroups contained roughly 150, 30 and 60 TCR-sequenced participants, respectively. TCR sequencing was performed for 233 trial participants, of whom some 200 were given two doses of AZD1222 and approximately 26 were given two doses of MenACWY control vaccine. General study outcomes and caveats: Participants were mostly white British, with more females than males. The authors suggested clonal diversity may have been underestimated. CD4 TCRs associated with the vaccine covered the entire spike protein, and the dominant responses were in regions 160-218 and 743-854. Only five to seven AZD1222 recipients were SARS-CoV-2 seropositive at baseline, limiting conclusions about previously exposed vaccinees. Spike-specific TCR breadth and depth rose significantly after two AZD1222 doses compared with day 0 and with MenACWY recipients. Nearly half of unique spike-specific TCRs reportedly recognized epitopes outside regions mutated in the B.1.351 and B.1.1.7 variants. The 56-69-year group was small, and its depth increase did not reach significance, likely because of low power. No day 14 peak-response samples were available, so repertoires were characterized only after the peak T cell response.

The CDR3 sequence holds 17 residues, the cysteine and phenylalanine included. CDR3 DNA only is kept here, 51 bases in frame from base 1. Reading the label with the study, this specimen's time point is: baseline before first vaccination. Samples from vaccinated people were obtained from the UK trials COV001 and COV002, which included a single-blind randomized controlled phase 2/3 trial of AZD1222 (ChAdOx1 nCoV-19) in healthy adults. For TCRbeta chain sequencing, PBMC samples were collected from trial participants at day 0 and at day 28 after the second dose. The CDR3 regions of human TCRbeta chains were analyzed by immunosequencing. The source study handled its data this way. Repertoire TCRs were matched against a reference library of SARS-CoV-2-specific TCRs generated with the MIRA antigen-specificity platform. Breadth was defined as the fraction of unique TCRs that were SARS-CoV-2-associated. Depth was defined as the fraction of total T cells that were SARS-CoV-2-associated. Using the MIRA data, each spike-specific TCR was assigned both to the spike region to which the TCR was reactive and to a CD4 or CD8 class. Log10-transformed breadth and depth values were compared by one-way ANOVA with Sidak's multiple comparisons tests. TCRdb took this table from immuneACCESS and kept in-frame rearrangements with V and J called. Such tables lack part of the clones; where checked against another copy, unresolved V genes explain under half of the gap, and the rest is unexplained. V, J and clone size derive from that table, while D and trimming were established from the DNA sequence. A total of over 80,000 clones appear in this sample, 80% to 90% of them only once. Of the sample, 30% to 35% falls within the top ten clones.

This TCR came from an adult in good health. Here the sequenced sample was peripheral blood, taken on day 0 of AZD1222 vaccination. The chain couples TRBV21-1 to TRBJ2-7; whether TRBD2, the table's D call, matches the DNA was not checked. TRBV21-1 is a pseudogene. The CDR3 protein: CASSNGASGLHTYEQYF. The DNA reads TGTGCCAGCAGCAATGGTGCTAGCGGGCTCCACACATACGAGCAGTACTTC.